Each of the 8 T cell receptor beta chains below was sequenced from the same sample in a study of Graves' ophthalmopathy and Graves' hyperthyroidism. Beta-chain TCR CDR3 regions were amplified from RNA transcripts. The first-round RT-PCR employed HTBI primers together with the Qiagen OneStep RT-PCR kit. A multiplex PCR was then performed as the second round. TCRdb reprocessed the multiplex PCR reads with MiXCR, giving one entry per CDR3 protein. This sample has about 620,000 distinct CDR3 sequences, with about 20% found just once. The sample was peripheral blood. Receptor source: a woman under 30 with stable Graves' hyperthyroidism. Some clones in this sample may be carry-over from other donors' samples.

This clonotype was observed at least ten times. The chain combines TRBV11-2 with TRBJ2-7; D gene unclear. The V end was cut by 3 bases, the J end by 3 bases, with 21 bases between. Looked up from germline, CDR1 is SGHAT and CDR2 is FQNNGV. The CDR3 length is 17 residues. The CDR3 is CASSFSGRIPQDYEQYF. The CDR3 coding sequence is TGTGCCAGCAGCTTTTCCGGACGGATCCCCCAAGACTACGAGCAGTACTTC.

Regarding this clonotype: In this CDR3 the conserved last residue, phenylalanine or tryptophan, is missing, so a read error is likely. The chain links TRBV19 to TRBJ1-1, with 8 bases matching TRBD1. V gave up 9 bases and J gave up 1 base; unmatched junction bases: 13. The CDR3 is 16 amino acids. The germline gives CDR1 LNHDA, CDR2 SQIVND (reference sequence). CDR3 loop: CASDSRRGQTNTEAFL. The CDR3 nucleotides are TGTGCCAGCGACTCACGCAGGGGGCAAACGAACACTGAAGCTTTCTTG.

This clonotype was picked up many times. V is TRBV15 and J is TRBJ2-5; 8 bases align to TRBD1. Germline values: CDR1 LNHNV, CDR2 YYDKDF (reference sequence). The CDR3 covers 19 residues. V was pared by 0 bases and J by 0 bases, with 12 bases of the junction left unmatched. The CDR3 spells CATSRDAGQVSPYQETQYF. Written as DNA, the CDR3 is TGTGCCACCAGCAGAGATGCGGGACAGGTATCCCCATACCAAGAGACCCAGTACTTC.

In its sample, this clonotype was seen many times. This sequence joins TRBV7-2 and TRBJ1-1; a weak D match, TRBD1 (5 bases). CDR3 length equals 14 residues. V was cut by 0 bases and J by 5 bases, with 10 bases left in between. Germline V gene lookup returns CDR1 SGHTA and CDR2 FQGNSA. CDR3 bases: TGTGCCAGCAGCTTAGCGAGGGGTTGGACTGAAGCTTTCTTT. Translation: CASSLARGWTEAFF.

The chain has TRBV12-3 or TRBV12-4 and TRBJ2-2; D ambiguous. The CDR3 is 13 residues long. The V gene lost 3 bases and the J gene lost 4 bases, with 6 bases spanning the gap. CDR3 in amino acids: CASSFKATGELFF. The CDR3 DNA sequence: TGTGCCAGCAGTTTTAAGGCCACCGGGGAGCTGTTTTTT.

This clonotype has ten or more counts. V and J are TRBV29-1 and TRBJ1-1; possibly TRBD1 for D (5 bases). This CDR3 spans 11 amino acids. Germline lookup yields CDR1 SQVTM and CDR2 ANQGSEA. Deletions cut 5 bases from V and 13 bases from J, with 17 bases between. This chain's CDR3 is CSVPMGVGGFF. For the CDR3, the DNA is TGCAGCGTTCCCATGGGGGTGGGAGGTTTCTTT.

This clonotype was counted ten times or more. The chain joins TRBV5-1 to TRBJ2-7; the D gene is possibly TRBD2 (5 bases). The CDR3 runs to 13 residues. V lost 4 bases and J lost 2, with 10 bases in between. CDR1 and CDR2 from the germline V gene are SGHRS and YFSETQ. CDR3 loop: CASSLDGAYEQYF. The CDR3, as DNA: TGCGCCAGCAGCCTAGACGGGGCCTACGAGCAGTACTTC.

This clonotype was seen repeatedly, ten times or more. One end of the junction varies from germline; a read error may be responsible. V usage is TRBV15 and J usage is TRBJ2-7, with D perhaps matching TRBD1 or TRBD2 (6 bases each). The CDR3 runs 14 residues. The V gene's germline CDR1 is LNHNV and CDR2 YYDKDF (reference sequence). CDR3 loop: CATSRVMEGHEQHF. As DNA, the CDR3 is TGTGCCACCAGCAGAGTGATGGAGGGACACGAGCAGCACTTC.